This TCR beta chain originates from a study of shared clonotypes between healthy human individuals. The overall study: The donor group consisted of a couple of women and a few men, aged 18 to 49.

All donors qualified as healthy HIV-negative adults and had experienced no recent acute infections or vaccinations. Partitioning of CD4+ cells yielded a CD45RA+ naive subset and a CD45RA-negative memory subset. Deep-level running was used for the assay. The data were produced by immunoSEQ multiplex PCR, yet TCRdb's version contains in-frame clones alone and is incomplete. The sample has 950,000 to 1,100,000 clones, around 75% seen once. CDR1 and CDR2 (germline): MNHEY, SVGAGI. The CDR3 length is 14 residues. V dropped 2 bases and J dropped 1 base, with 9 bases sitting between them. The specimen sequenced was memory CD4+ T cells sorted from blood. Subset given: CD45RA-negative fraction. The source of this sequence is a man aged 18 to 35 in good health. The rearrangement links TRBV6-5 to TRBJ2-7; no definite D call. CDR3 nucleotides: TGTGCCAGCAGTTACGGTCCGGATTCCTACGAGCAGTACTTC. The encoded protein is CASSYGPDSYEQYF.